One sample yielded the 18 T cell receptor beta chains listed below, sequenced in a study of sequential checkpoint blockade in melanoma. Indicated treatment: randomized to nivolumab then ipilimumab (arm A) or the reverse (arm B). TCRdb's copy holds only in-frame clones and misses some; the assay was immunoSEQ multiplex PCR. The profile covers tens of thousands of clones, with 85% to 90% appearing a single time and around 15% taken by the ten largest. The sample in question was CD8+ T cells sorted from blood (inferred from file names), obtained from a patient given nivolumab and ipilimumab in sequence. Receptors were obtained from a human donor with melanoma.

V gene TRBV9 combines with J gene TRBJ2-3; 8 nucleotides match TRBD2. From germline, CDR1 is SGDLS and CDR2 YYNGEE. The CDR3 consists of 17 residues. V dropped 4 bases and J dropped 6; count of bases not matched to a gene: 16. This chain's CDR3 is CASSPTPSGGPRDTQYF. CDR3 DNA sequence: TGTGCCAGCAGCCCAACCCCTTCGGGGGGGCCCAGGGATACGCAGTATTTT.

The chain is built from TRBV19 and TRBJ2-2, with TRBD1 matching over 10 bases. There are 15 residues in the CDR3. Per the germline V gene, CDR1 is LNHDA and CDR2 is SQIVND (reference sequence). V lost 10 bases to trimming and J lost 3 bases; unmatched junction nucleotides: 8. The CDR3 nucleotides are TGTGCCACCTGTCGGGGACAGGGGTACACCGGGGAGCTGTTTTTT. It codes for CATCRGQGYTGELFF.

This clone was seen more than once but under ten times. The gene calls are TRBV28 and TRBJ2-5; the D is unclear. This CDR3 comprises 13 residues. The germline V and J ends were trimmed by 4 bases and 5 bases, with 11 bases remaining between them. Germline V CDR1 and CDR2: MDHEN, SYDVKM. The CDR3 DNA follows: TGTGCCAGCAGTTACGTGCCCGAGGAGACCCAGTACTTC. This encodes CASSYVPEETQYF.

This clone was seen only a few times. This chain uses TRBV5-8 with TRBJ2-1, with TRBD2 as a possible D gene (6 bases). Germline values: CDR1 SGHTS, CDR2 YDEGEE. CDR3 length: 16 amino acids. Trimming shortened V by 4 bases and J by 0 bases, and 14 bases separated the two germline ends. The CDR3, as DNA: TGTGCCAGCAGCCAAGAGGCGGGGAGCTCCTACAATGAGCAGTTCTTC. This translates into CASSQEAGSSYNEQFF.

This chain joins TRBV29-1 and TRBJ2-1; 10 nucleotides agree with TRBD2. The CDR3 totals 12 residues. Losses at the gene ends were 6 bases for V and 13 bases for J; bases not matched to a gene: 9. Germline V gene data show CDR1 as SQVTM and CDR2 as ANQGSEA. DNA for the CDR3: TGCAGCGTCCAAGCGCTAGCGGGAGTACAGTTCTTC. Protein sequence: CSVQALAGVQFF.

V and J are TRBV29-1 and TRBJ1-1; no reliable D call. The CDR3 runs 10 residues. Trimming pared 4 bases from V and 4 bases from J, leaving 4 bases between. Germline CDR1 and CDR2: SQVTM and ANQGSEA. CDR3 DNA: TGCAGCGTTGGCGGCACTGAAGCTTTCTTT. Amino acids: CSVGGTEAFF.

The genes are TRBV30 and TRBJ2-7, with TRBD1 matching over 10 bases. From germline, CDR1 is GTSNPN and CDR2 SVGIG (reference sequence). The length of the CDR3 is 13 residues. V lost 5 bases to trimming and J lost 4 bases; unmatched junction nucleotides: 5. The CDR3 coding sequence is TGTGCCTGGGATCCGGGACAGGGGTACGAGCAGTACTTC. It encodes CAWDPGQGYEQYF.

The CDR3 region has the DNA TGTGCCAGCAACTTCCGGGGAGAGGCTGAAGCTTTCTTT. Its protein product is CASNFRGEAEAFF. The V gene is TRBV9, the J gene TRBJ1-1; D gene unclear. The germline V and J ends were trimmed by 6 bases and 6 bases, with 15 bases remaining between them. Germline assignment: CDR1 SGDLS and CDR2 YYNGEE. The CDR3 covers 13 residues.

The chain's CDR3 is CASSLVSHSYEQYF. The CDR3 nucleotides are TGTGCCAGCAGTTTAGTATCCCACAGCTACGAGCAGTACTTC. The rearrangement links TRBV27 to TRBJ2-7; D unresolved. This CDR3 is 14 amino acids long. Trimming stripped 2 bases from V and 3 bases from J, with 11 bases between. Germline values: CDR1 MNHEY, CDR2 SMNVEV (reference sequence).

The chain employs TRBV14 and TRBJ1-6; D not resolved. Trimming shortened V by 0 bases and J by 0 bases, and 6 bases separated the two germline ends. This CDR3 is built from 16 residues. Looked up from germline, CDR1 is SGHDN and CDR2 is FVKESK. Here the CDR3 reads CASSQESSSYNSPLHF. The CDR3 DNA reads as TGTGCCAGCAGCCAAGAGTCTAGCTCCTATAATTCACCCCTCCACTTT.

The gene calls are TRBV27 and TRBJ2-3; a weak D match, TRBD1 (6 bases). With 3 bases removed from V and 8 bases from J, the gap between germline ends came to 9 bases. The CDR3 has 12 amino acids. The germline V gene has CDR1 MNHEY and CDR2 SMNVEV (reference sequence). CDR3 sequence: CASSLGAGTQYF. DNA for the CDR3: TGTGCCAGCAGTTTGGGGGCGGGTACGCAGTATTTT.

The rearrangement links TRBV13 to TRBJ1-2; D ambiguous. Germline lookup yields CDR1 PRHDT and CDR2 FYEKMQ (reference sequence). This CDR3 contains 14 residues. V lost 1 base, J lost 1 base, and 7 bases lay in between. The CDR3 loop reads CASSLVRGNYGYTF. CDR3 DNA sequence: TGTGCCAGCAGCTTAGTGCGGGGTAACTATGGCTACACCTTC.

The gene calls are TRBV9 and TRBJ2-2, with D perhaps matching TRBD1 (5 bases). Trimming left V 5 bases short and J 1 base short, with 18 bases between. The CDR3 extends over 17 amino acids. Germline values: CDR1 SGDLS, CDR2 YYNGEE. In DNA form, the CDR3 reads TGTGCCAGCAGTGCAGACCCAACAGGTCTGAACACCGGGGAGCTGTTTTTT. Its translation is CASSADPTGLNTGELFF.

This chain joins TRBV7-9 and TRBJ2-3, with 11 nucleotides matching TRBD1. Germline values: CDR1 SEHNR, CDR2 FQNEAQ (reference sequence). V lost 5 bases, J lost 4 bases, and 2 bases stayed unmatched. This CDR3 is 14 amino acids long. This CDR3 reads CASSPGQGADTQYF. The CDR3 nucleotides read TGTGCCAGCAGCCCGGGACAGGGGGCAGATACGCAGTATTTT.

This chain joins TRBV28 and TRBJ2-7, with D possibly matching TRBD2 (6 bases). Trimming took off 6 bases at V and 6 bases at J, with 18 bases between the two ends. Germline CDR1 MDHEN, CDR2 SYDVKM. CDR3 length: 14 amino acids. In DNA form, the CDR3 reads TGTGCCAGCAGCGAGCTCGGGACTCCCGGCGAGCAGTACTTC. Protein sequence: CASSELGTPGEQYF.

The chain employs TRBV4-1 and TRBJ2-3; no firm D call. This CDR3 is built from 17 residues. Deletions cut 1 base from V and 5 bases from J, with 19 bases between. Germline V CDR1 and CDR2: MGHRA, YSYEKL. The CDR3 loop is CASSQVVSLGLLDTQYF. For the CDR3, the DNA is TGCGCCAGCAGCCAAGTTGTCAGTCTAGGCCTTCTAGATACGCAGTATTTT.

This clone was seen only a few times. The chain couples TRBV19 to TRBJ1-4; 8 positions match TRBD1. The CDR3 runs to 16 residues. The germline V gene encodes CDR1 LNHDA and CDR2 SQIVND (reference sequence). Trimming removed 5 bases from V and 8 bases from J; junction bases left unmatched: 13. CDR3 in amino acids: CASSSFGQGGLEKLFF. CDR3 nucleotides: TGTGCCAGTAGTTCCTTTGGACAGGGAGGATTAGAAAAACTGTTTTTT.

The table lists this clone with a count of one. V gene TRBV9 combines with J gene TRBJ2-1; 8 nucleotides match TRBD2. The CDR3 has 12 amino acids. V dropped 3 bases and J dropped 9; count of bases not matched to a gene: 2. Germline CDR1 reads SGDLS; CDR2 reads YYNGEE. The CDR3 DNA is TGTGCCAGCAGCGGTAGCGGGATTGAGCAGTTCTTC. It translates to CASSGSGIEQFF.